Listed below are T cell receptor beta chains from one sample, sequenced in a study of cytomegalovirus exposure and HLA in healthy donors. Here immunoSEQ multiplex PCR was the method, and the copy in TCRdb shows in-frame clones only, minus some. This sample yields more than 150,000 clones, of which roughly 80% are seen a single time; 0.38% belongs to the top ten. Material for sequencing was PBMCs. These receptors were collected from a boy aged 2 to 10 in good health and CMV-seronegative. CDR3s include the opening cysteine and the closing phenylalanine or tryptophan. A D gene is named only where the DNA matches it firmly. Clone sizes are given selectively: once, few, many, or a class where the clone is expanded.

d_call clone_size j_call v_call cdr3_aa cdr3_nt
NA NA TRBJ2-7 TRBV27 CASSRGSFYEQYF TGTGCCAGCTCCCGGGGATCTTTCTACGAGCAGTACTTC
TRBD1 NA TRBJ1-5 TRBV19 CASSIQGASGQPQHF TGTGCCAGTAGTATACAGGGGGCGTCAGGGCAGCCCCAGCATTTT
NA once TRBJ2-1 TRBV4-2 CASAMYNGGTLSYNEQFF TGTGCCAGCGCCATGTACAACGGGGGAACCCTCTCCTACAATGAGCAGTTCTTC
NA NA TRBJ1-2 TRBV5-1 CASSLTGWGYTF TGCGCCAGCAGCTTGACAGGGTGGGGCTACACCTTC
NA NA TRBJ1-2 TRBV5-1 CASSLDSNYGYTF TGCGCCAGCAGCTTGGACAGTAACTATGGCTACACCTTC
TRBD1 NA TRBJ1-1 TRBV6-5 CASRPHDRAETEAFF TGTGCCAGCAGGCCCCACGACAGGGCAGAAACTGAAGCTTTCTTT
NA once TRBJ2-2 TRBV4-2 CASRPGGWEDGELFF TGTGCCAGCAGACCAGGGGGGTGGGAGGACGGGGAGCTGTTTTTT
NA NA TRBJ1-1 TRBV7-9 CASSVRTDNTEAFF TGTGCCAGCAGCGTTAGGACAGACAACACTGAAGCTTTCTTT
TRBD2 once TRBJ2-2 TRBV7-3 CASRALAGPSTGELFF TGTGCCAGCAGGGCGCTAGCGGGACCAAGCACCGGGGAGCTGTTTTTT
NA NA TRBJ1-1 TRBV7-9 CASRGIQGRGTEAFF TGTGCCAGTCGGGGTATACAGGGAAGGGGGACTGAAGCTTTCTTT
NA few TRBJ1-5 TRBV2 CASSDKRAGGQPQHF TGTGCCAGCAGTGATAAGAGGGCGGGGGGTCAGCCCCAGCATTTT
NA NA TRBJ1-1 TRBV15 CATSPLDKENTEAFF TGTGCCACCAGCCCTCTGGACAAGGAGAACACTGAAGCTTTCTTT
NA NA TRBJ2-2 TRBV14 CASSQDLRGSGELFF TGTGCCAGCAGCCAAGATCTGCGGGGCAGCGGGGAGCTGTTTTTT
NA NA TRBJ1-2 TRBV4-1 CASSQDMVRDGGYTF TGCGCCAGCAGCCAAGATATGGTGAGAGATGGTGGCTACACCTTC
TRBD1 NA TRBJ2-2 TRBV29-1 CSVEPTGVNTGELFF TGCAGCGTTGAACCAACAGGGGTAAACACCGGGGAGCTGTTTTTT
NA NA TRBJ1-2 TRBV2 CAGRREQGNYGYTF TGTGCCGGGCGGAGAGAACAGGGTAACTATGGCTACACCTTC
NA NA TRBJ2-3 TRBV6-6 CASSRNQGGGTDTQYF TGTGCCAGCAGCAGGAACCAGGGGGGTGGAACAGATACGCAGTATTTT
TRBD2 NA TRBJ2-1 TRBV11-2 CASSFAGVGDNEQFF TGTGCCAGCAGCTTCGCGGGAGTCGGCGACAATGAGCAGTTCTTC
TRBD2 NA TRBJ2-5 TRBV19 CASSRGLAGGPIGTQYF TGTGCCAGTAGTAGAGGACTAGCGGGAGGGCCGATCGGGACCCAGTACTTC
TRBD2 once TRBJ2-3 TRBV5-6 CASSIGRRGETDTQYF TGTGCCAGCAGCATCGGCCGTCGGGGGGAGACAGATACGCAGTATTTT
NA NA TRBJ1-5 TRBV19 CASSMSGKKPQHF TGTGCCAGTAGTATGTCGGGTAAAAAGCCCCAGCATTTT
TRBD1 NA TRBJ2-7 TRBV5-1 CASSPQAGGDEQYF TGCGCCAGCAGCCCCCAGGCAGGGGGCGACGAGCAGTACTTC
NA NA TRBJ1-6 TRBV2 CASEGLGNSPLHF TGTGCCAGCGAAGGACTGGGGAATTCACCCCTCCACTTT
NA NA TRBJ1-2 TRBV5-4 CASSLRTGYGYTF TGTGCCAGCAGCCTCCGAACGGGGTATGGCTACACCTTC
NA NA TRBJ2-3 TRBV7-2 CASSPPRDTQYF TGTGCCAGCAGCCCCCCTCGGGATACGCAGTATTTT
NA once TRBJ2-7 TRBV6-5 CASSYYRGGRSYEQYF TGTGCCAGCAGTTACTACAGGGGGGGTAGGTCCTACGAGCAGTACTTC
NA NA TRBJ1-4 TRBV2 CASSTQLVNEKLFF TGTGCCAGCAGTACCCAGTTGGTTAATGAAAAACTGTTTTTT
NA once TRBJ1-2 TRBV19 CASSTLEVTGYGYTF TGTGCCAGTAGTACCCTCGAGGTTACGGGCTATGGCTACACCTTC
TRBD2 few TRBJ2-7 TRBV6-5 CASSFGTTEGPYEQYF TGTGCCAGCAGTTTCGGGACTACCGAGGGTCCATACGAGCAGTACTTC
NA NA TRBJ2-1 TRBV7-9 CASSYPRLARGEQFF TGTGCCAGCAGTTACCCCCGGCTAGCGAGGGGTGAGCAGTTCTTC
TRBD2 NA TRBJ2-3 TRBV29-1 CSVGGGRALDTQYF TGCAGCGTGGGGGGCGGGAGGGCCTTAGATACGCAGTATTTT
NA NA TRBJ1-2 TRBV30 CAWSPLTGRVGYGYTF TGTGCCTGGAGTCCCCTGACAGGACGCGTCGGCTATGGCTACACCTTC
TRBD2 NA TRBJ2-1 TRBV5-4 CASSLPPLAENYNEQFF TGTGCCAGCAGCCTTCCCCCACTAGCGGAAAACTACAATGAGCAGTTCTTC
TRBD1 NA TRBJ2-1 TRBV19 CASTKDRETYNEQFF TGTGCCAGTACCAAGGACAGGGAAACCTACAATGAGCAGTTCTTC
TRBD1 few TRBJ1-1 TRBV6-6 CASSSTRGAEAFF TGTGCCAGCAGTTCTACCAGGGGGGCTGAAGCTTTCTTT
NA NA TRBJ2-7 TRBV28 CASSGQGGSYEQYF TGTGCCAGCAGTGGACAAGGGGGTTCTTACGAGCAGTACTTC
NA NA TRBJ2-2 TRBV27 CASRYRVNTGELFF TGTGCCAGCAGGTACAGGGTGAACACCGGGGAGCTGTTTTTT
NA NA TRBJ2-7 TRBV6-1 CASSGEIDDEQYF TGTGCCAGCAGTGGTGAAATAGATGACGAGCAGTACTTC
NA NA TRBJ1-1 TRBV19 CASSIEWQGTEAFF TGTGCCAGTAGTATAGAATGGCAGGGAACTGAAGCTTTCTTT
NA few TRBJ2-1 TRBV4-2 CASSQDWGATIRERHEQFF TGTGCCAGCAGCCAAGATTGGGGAGCGACGATACGGGAGAGGCATGAGCAGTTCTTC
NA NA TRBJ2-1 TRBV11-2 CASSLVAPSSYNEQFF TGTGCCAGCAGCTTAGTCGCTCCGAGCTCCTACAATGAGCAGTTCTTC
TRBD2 NA TRBJ2-1 TRBV29-1 CSVEDYGTARASGLGEQFF TGCAGCGTTGAAGATTACGGCACGGCCCGGGCTAGCGGGCTTGGTGAGCAGTTCTTC